What follows is one T cell receptor beta chain and its context. The antigen is undetermined. In the PCR, 60 Vbeta and 13 Jbeta primers were used. Original data processing: Unique TCR beta chains totaled roughly 81 million in a later count, with approximately 11 million of them shared. Data came from immunoSEQ multiplex PCR; TCRdb stores just in-frame clones and leaves some out. V and J calls and clone size follow that table, whereas D and trimming were derived from the DNA. The sample shows some 98,000 clones, around 75% of them seen only once. The V gene end was trimmed by 3 bases and the J gene end by 1 base; junction bases not matched to a gene: 6. The CDR3 length is 17 residues. Germline V gene data show CDR1 as SNHLY and CDR2 as FYNNEI. The entry originates in a study of cytomegalovirus exposure and HLA in healthy donors. General study points: With later analysis, a missense DCLRE1C variant became linked to TCR beta V- and J-gene trimming. Prior analysis indicated that the majority of TCR beta V segments exhibited productivity approximately 90% or approximately 30% of the time.

The chain couples TRBV2 to TRBJ1-4, with TRBD1 matching over 9 bases. This clonotype originated in a man aged 18 to 29 in good health and CMV-seropositive. Input material: PBMCs. Written as DNA, the CDR3 is TGTGCCAGCAGTGACTGGACAGGGGCGGAAACTAATGAAAAACTGTTTTTT. It encodes CASSDWTGAETNEKLFF. The full variable domain, its missing parts supplied by reference TRBV2 and TRBJ1-4, is EPEVTQTPSHQVTQMGQEVILRCVPISNHLYFYWYRQILGQKVEFLVSFYNNEISEKSEIFDDQFSVERPDGSNFTLKIRSTKLEDSAMYFCASSDWTGAETNEKLFFGSGTQLSVL.